This T cell receptor (beta chain) appears in the sequencing data of a study of blood T cell repertoires in COVID-19. Study-level information: Sites in the United States, Italy and Spain provided acute and convalescent COVID-19 samples. PBMCs, B-cell-depleted T cells, or T cells were the source of the cDNA or gDNA that made up the material.

The CDR3 sequence is 18 residues long. Generated by immunoSEQ multiplex PCR, the TCRdb table keeps only in-frame clones and is missing some. The sample yields 150,000 to 200,000 clones, more than 80% seen once. The sample was peripheral blood. The chain recombines TRBV6-7 with TRBJ1-6; TRBD1 agrees at 7 bases. TRBV6-7 is assigned to the ORF class and has an uncertain function. This receptor was taken from a woman aged 60-75 years with acute or convalescent COVID-19. The DNA for the CDR3 is TGTGCGAAAGAGGTGGCCGACTACAGGGGAAGGGGAAATTCACCCCTCCACTTT. It translates to CAKEVADYRGRGNSPLHF.